This TCR beta chain is from a study of cytomegalovirus exposure and HLA in healthy donors. Study background: Earlier results showed roughly 120 million unique TCR beta sequences derived from roughly 190 million T cells.

Trimming removed 5 bases at V and 1 base at J, with 8 bases between. Germline CDR1 reads SGHVS; CDR2 reads FQNEAQ. The CDR3 spans 13 residues. 13 Jbeta primers and 60 Vbeta primers were used for the PCR. Some clones are missing from TCRdb's copy, which holds only in-frame ones; the method was immunoSEQ multiplex PCR. The sample lists about 120,000 clones; roughly 70% were seen once. What was sequenced was PBMCs. This chain uses TRBV7-8 with TRBJ1-1; perhaps TRBD1 as D (5 bases). The clonotype originates from a man aged 25 to 45 in good health and CMV-seropositive. The CDR3 DNA reads as TGTGCCAGCAGCGCCGGACAGAACACTGAAGCTTTCTTT. Translation: CASSAGQNTEAFF. Variable domain in full (rest from reference TRBV7-8 and TRBJ1-1): GAGVSQSPRYKVAKRGQDVALRCDPISGHVSLFWYQQALGQGPEFLTYFQNEAQLDKSGLPSDRFFAERPEGSVSTLKIQRTQQEDSAVYLCASSAGQNTEAFFGQGTRLTVV.